This entry lists 30 T cell receptor beta chains sequenced from one sample in a study of identical twins. TCRdb ran MiXCR on the 5' RACE reads and lists one entry per CDR3 protein. The profile shows hundreds of thousands of distinct CDR3 sequences, 21% of them singletons. This sample was shared with a second study, whose subject was T cells expressing NK-cell markers.

Sequenced material: PBMCs. These receptors came from a young woman in good health.

This clonotype was seen more than once but under ten times. The chain uses TRBV7-9 and TRBJ1-2; D is undetermined. Trimming left V 6 bases short and J 5 bases short, with 13 bases between. Germline CDR1 reads SEHNR; CDR2 reads FQNEAQ (reference sequence). The CDR3 extends over 13 amino acids. The CDR3 region has the DNA TGTGCCAGCAGTACGGAAACCTTTTATGGCTACACCTTC. Its protein product is CASSTETFYGYTF.

Many counts were recorded for this clonotype. The V and J genes are TRBV27 and TRBJ1-1, with 7 bases matching TRBD1. From germline, CDR1 is MNHEY and CDR2 SMNVEV (reference sequence). After removal of 4 bases from V and 1 base from J, the junction contained 3 bases not matched to a gene. The CDR3 consists of 14 residues. The DNA for the CDR3 is TGTGCCAGCAGTTCGACAGGGCCGAACACTGAAGCTTTCTTT. It translates to CASSSTGPNTEAFF.

There are a few counts of this clonotype. The chain recombines TRBV5-1 with TRBJ2-1; no firm D call. Germline V lookup: CDR1 SGHRS, CDR2 YFSETQ. This CDR3 has 13 residues. Trimming cost V 4 bases and J 6 bases, with 11 bases left between them. The CDR3 region has the DNA TGCGCCAGCAGCCCTAACCTACTCAATGAGCAGTTCTTC. This codes for CASSPNLLNEQFF.

There are many counts of this clonotype. The chain joins TRBV12-3 or TRBV12-4 to TRBJ2-2; the D is unclear. The CDR3 consists of 14 residues. Trimming removed 6 bases at V and 3 bases at J, with 11 bases between. The CDR3 loop reads CASSPGRYTGELFF. The CDR3 DNA follows: TGTGCCAGCAGCCCGGGCAGGTACACCGGGGAGCTGTTTTTT.

This rearrangement joins TRBV25-1 to TRBJ1-6; D gene uncertain. Germline values: CDR1 MGHDK, CDR2 SYGVNS. There are 12 residues in the CDR3. V was shortened by 2 bases and J by 16 bases, with 12 bases between the two germline ends. CDR3 sequence reads: CASSEIAARLHF. As DNA, the CDR3 is TGTGCCAGCAGTGAAATAGCAGCAAGACTCCACTTT.

In this sample, this clonotype turned up many times. The rearrangement uses TRBV6-4 and TRBJ2-3; 13 nucleotides match TRBD2. The germline V gene has CDR1 MRHNA and CDR2 SNTAGT. The CDR3 has 15 residues. With V trimmed by 4 bases and J by 4 bases, 2 bases remained unmatched. In DNA, the CDR3 is TGTGCCAGCAGTGCCGGGACTAGCGGGGCAGATACGCAGTATTTT. Its protein product is CASSAGTSGADTQYF.

This chain links TRBV6-1 with TRBJ2-2; D not resolved. V was cut by 6 bases and J by 5 bases, with 10 bases left in between. Germline CDR1 and CDR2: MNHNS and SASEGT. The CDR3 sequence is 13 residues long. The CDR3 DNA reads TGTGCCAGCAGGCTAAGGGAAACCGGGGAGCTGTTTTTT. Residues: CASRLRETGELFF.

The CDR3 loop is CASSLVTLGEQYF. In DNA form, the CDR3 reads TGTGCCAGCAGCTTAGTGACCTTGGGCGAGCAGTACTTC. This sequence joins TRBV7-2 and TRBJ2-7; D remains unclear. V was clipped by 1 base and J by 6 bases, with 10 bases between them. From germline, CDR1 is SGHTA and CDR2 FQGNSA. CDR3 length: 13 amino acids. The full variable domain, its missing parts supplied by reference TRBV7-2 and TRBJ2-7, is GAGVSQSPSNKVTEKGKDVELRCDPISGHTALYWYRQSLGQGLEFLIYFQGNSAPDKSGLPSDRFSAERTGGSVSTLTIQRTQQEDSAVYLCASSLVTLGEQYFGPGTRLTVT.

This clonotype appeared a few times. The CDR3 DNA follows: TGCAGCGCCAACCCAGGGGAGCTAGGCACCGGGGAGCTGTTTTTT. Translating gives CSANPGELGTGELFF. This chain links TRBV29-1 with TRBJ2-2, with D possibly being TRBD1 (6 bases). Germline CDR1 reads SQVTM; CDR2 reads ANQGSEA. With 7 bases removed from V and 4 bases from J, the gap between germline ends came to 19 bases. This CDR3 region has 15 residues.

The chain links TRBV6-2 or TRBV6-3 to TRBJ1-5, with no clear D. CDR1 is MNHEY and CDR2 is SVGEGT in the germline V gene. Trimming removed 8 bases at V and 6 bases at J, with 17 bases between. The CDR3 has 14 residues. The CDR3 loop reads CASDSGEGPQPQHF. In nucleotides, the CDR3 is TGTGCCAGCGACTCCGGGGAAGGCCCTCAGCCCCAGCATTTT.

The chain recombines TRBV7-9 with TRBJ2-3, with TRBD2 matching 10 bases. Germline CDR1 is SEHNR and CDR2 is FQNEAQ (reference sequence). J was trimmed by 2 bases and V by 5 bases; bases with no gene match: 7. CDR3 length equals 16 residues. The DNA for the CDR3 is TGTGCCAGCAGCGGTAGCGGGGGGACGTTCACAGATACGCAGTATTTT. Amino acids: CASSGSGGTFTDTQYF.

This clonotype appeared a few times. The genes are TRBV5-6 and TRBJ1-5; D might be TRBD1 (5 bases). V lost 4 bases, J lost 6 bases, and 17 bases lay in between. This CDR3 is built from 15 residues. Germline V gene sequence: CDR1 SGHDT, CDR2 YYEEEE. CDR3 bases: TGTGCCAGCAGCCTCGGACTTTCAACAGGTCAGCCCCAGCATTTT. This codes for CASSLGLSTGQPQHF. The variable domain in full, completed from reference TRBV5-6 and TRBJ1-5, reads DAGVTQSPTHLIKTRGQQVTLRCSPKSGHDTVSWYQQALGQGPQFIFQYYEEEERQRGNFPDRFSGHQFPNYSSELNVNALLLGDSALYLCASSLGLSTGQPQHFGDGTRLSIL.

The chain couples TRBV20-1 to TRBJ1-2; D remains unclear. The V gene's germline CDR1 is DFQATT and CDR2 SNEGSKA (reference sequence). The CDR3 is 12 amino acids. Trimming shortened V by 4 bases and J by 8 bases, and 14 bases separated the two germline ends. CDR3 region: CSAIRRLGGYTF. The CDR3 region has the DNA TGCAGTGCTATACGGAGGTTAGGAGGCTACACCTTC.

V usage is TRBV6-1 and J usage is TRBJ2-4; D might be TRBD2 (6 bases). CDR1 and CDR2 (germline): MNHNS, SASEGT. CDR3 size: 14 residues. The V end was cut by 0 bases, the J end by 8 bases, with 11 bases between. CDR3 nucleotides: TGTGCCAGCAGTGAAGCGCGGGGTCAGGACATTCAGTACTTC. Encoded protein: CASSEARGQDIQYF.

The V call is TRBV29-1, the J call TRBJ2-2; no clear D. Germline V gives CDR1 SQVTM, CDR2 ANQGSEA. V lost 4 bases to trimming and J lost 7 bases, with 4 bases between them. The CDR3 runs to 10 residues. CDR3 nucleotides: TGCAGCGTTGGGGTCGGGGAGCTGTTTTTT. Protein product: CSVGVGELFF.

This clonotype was counted between two and nine times. As DNA, the CDR3 is TGCAGCGTTGTTCAGGGGGCCACCGGGGAGCTGTTTTTT. This encodes CSVVQGATGELFF. The V and J genes are TRBV29-1 and TRBJ2-2; 8 bases are a match to TRBD1. The germline V gene encodes CDR1 SQVTM and CDR2 ANQGSEA. V was clipped by 4 bases and J by 4 bases; unmatched bases: 2. The CDR3 loop spans 13 amino acids.

This clonotype was seen only a few times. The V call is TRBV20-1, the J call TRBJ2-5, with D possibly matching TRBD1 (6 bases). The CDR3 has 16 amino acids. Trimming left V 0 bases short and J 4 bases short, with 18 bases between. Germline V gene lookup returns CDR1 DFQATT and CDR2 SNEGSKA (reference sequence). CDR3: CSAREQGRRPGETQYF. CDR3 in DNA: TGCAGTGCTAGAGAACAGGGAAGGAGGCCGGGAGAGACCCAGTACTTC.

The chain employs TRBV5-1 and TRBJ2-1; D is undetermined. Germline CDR1 reads SGHRS; CDR2 reads YFSETQ. The CDR3 contains 15 residues. Trimming stripped 1 base from V and 0 bases from J, with 8 bases between. As DNA, the CDR3 is TGCGCCAGCAGCTTGCAGCCTCGCTCCTACAATGAGCAGTTCTTC. Residues: CASSLQPRSYNEQFF.

V is TRBV29-1 and J is TRBJ2-7; D not resolved. Germline-derived CDR1 and CDR2 are SQVTM and ANQGSEA. CDR3 size: 12 residues. The ends were cut back, 0 bases at V and 5 bases at J, with 8 bases in the middle. The CDR3: CSVEDSLDEQYF. The CDR3, as DNA: TGCAGCGTTGAAGATTCTTTGGACGAGCAGTACTTC.

This clonotype was detected ten times or more. The genes are TRBV29-1 and TRBJ1-2; TRBD1 aligns across 8 bases. Germline CDR1 reads SQVTM; CDR2 reads ANQGSEA. The CDR3 covers 18 residues. After removal of 6 bases from V and 0 bases from J, the junction contained 18 bases not matched to a gene. CDR3 nucleotides: TGCAGCGTCGCCGTGGGCGTCGGGACAGGAAATCCTAACTATGGCTACACCTTC. Its protein product is CSVAVGVGTGNPNYGYTF.

At least ten counts were recorded for this clonotype. The chain recombines TRBV20-1 with TRBJ2-3, with D possibly TRBD2 on 5 matching bases. The CDR3 is 11 amino acids. Germline assignment: CDR1 DFQATT and CDR2 SNEGSKA (reference sequence). The V and J ends lost 8 bases and 5 bases respectively, with 11 bases between them. This chain's CDR3 is CSKEEVDTQYF. DNA for the CDR3: TGCAGTAAGGAGGAGGTAGATACGCAGTATTTT.

This chain links TRBV7-9 with TRBJ2-3; D is tentatively TRBD1 or TRBD2 (5 bases each). Trimming stripped 5 bases from V and 4 bases from J, with 22 bases between. The CDR3 has 17 residues. Germline V lookup: CDR1 SEHNR, CDR2 FQNEAQ (reference sequence). CDR3 nucleotide sequence: TGTGCCAGCAGCCGCAGGGACCCCTTCTCGGTCTCAGATACGCAGTATTTT. Amino acids: CASSRRDPFSVSDTQYF.

This clonotype has ten or more counts. The chain uses TRBV7-2 and TRBJ2-5; D gene ambiguous. From germline, CDR1 is SGHTA and CDR2 FQGNSA. This CDR3 region has 13 residues. V was cut by 1 base and J by 8 bases, with 11 bases left in between. The CDR3 loop reads CASSLEAEKTQYF. In nucleotides, the CDR3 is TGTGCCAGCAGCTTAGAGGCCGAGAAAACCCAGTACTTC.

The rearrangement uses TRBV7-2 and TRBJ2-1; weak D call: TRBD1 (6 bases). This CDR3 has 15 residues. V was cut by 2 bases and J by 7 bases, with 15 bases left in between. Germline CDR1 reads SGHTA; CDR2 reads FQGNSA. The CDR3 DNA reads TGTGCCAGCAGCTTATCTCGGCAGGGGCGGAATGAGCAGTTCTTC. Protein: CASSLSRQGRNEQFF.

This clonotype occurred a few times. This chain uses TRBV14 with TRBJ2-1, with unresolved D. The germline V gene has CDR1 SGHDN and CDR2 FVKESK. V shed 0 bases and J shed 4 bases, with 16 bases lying between them. The CDR3 consists of 17 residues. CDR3: CASSQELSDPRYNEQFF. The CDR3 nucleotides read TGTGCCAGCAGCCAAGAGCTCAGCGACCCTAGGTACAATGAGCAGTTCTTC.

The gene calls are TRBV7-2 and TRBJ2-7; D is unclear. Germline lookup yields CDR1 SGHTA and CDR2 FQGNSA. This CDR3 comprises 14 residues. The V and J ends lost 5 bases and 3 bases respectively, with 14 bases between them. CDR3 sequence reads: CASSPTGRSYEQYF. Written as DNA, the CDR3 is TGTGCCAGCAGCCCGACCGGGCGGAGCTACGAGCAGTACTTC. Drawing the rest from reference TRBV7-2 and TRBJ2-7, the complete variable domain is GAGVSQSPSNKVTEKGKDVELRCDPISGHTALYWYRQSLGQGLEFLIYFQGNSAPDKSGLPSDRFSAERTGGSVSTLTIQRTQQEDSAVYLCASSPTGRSYEQYFGPGTRLTVT.

This chain connects TRBV29-1 to TRBJ2-5, with no clear D. Trimming cost V 4 bases and J 0 bases, with 6 bases left between them. Germline loops: CDR1 SQVTM, CDR2 ANQGSEA. This CDR3 region has 12 residues. This CDR3 reads CSVVPHQETQYF. For the CDR3, the DNA is TGCAGCGTTGTGCCGCACCAAGAGACCCAGTACTTC.

V is TRBV7-3 and J is TRBJ2-1; D perhaps matches TRBD2 (5 bases). The germline V gene has CDR1 SGHTA and CDR2 FQGTGA. The CDR3 is 13 amino acids. V gave up 4 bases and J gave up 5 bases, with 9 bases separating them. CDR3 region: CASSSRTHNEQFF. Written as DNA, the CDR3 is TGTGCCAGCAGCTCCCGGACTCACAATGAGCAGTTCTTC.

V usage is TRBV7-9 and J usage is TRBJ2-2; TRBD1 aligns across 7 bases. The CDR3 spans 15 residues. Germline V gives CDR1 SEHNR, CDR2 FQNEAQ (reference sequence). The V segment lost 5 bases and the J segment 3 bases; nucleotides outside the gene matches: 6. The CDR3: CASSQRGPDTGELFF. CDR3 nucleotide sequence: TGTGCCAGCAGCCAAAGGGGGCCAGACACCGGGGAGCTGTTTTTT.

This clonotype occurred many times. This chain uses TRBV12-3 or TRBV12-4 with TRBJ2-6, with D uncertain. V was shortened by 6 bases and J by 0 bases, with 9 bases between the two germline ends. This CDR3 region has 15 residues. The CDR3, as DNA: TGTGCCAGCAGCCTTACGGGCTCTGGGGCCAACGTCCTGACTTTC. It codes for CASSLTGSGANVLTF.